This T cell receptor beta chain was sequenced in a study of patients and donors after allogeneic stem cell transplantation. This clonotype was picked up many times. After removal of 4 bases from V and 5 bases from J, the junction contained 11 bases not matched to a gene. Germline assignment: CDR1 SGHRS and CDR2 YFSETQ. The CDR3 totals 16 residues. TCRdb re-called the RT-PCR reads with MiXCR, one entry per CDR3 protein. This table has 87,000 or so distinct CDR3 sequences, roughly 5.1% appearing once. The V call is TRBV5-1, the J call TRBJ2-1, with 8 bases that match TRBD2. The receptor's source is a human donor who was either an allogeneic HSCT recipient or a stem cell or donor lymphocyte infusion donor (not recorded which). It is not recorded whose cells these are; they may come from a transplant donor. The source material was blood, either unsorted or a sorted T cell fraction (not recorded which). DNA for the CDR3: TGCGCCAGCAGCGGTGGACTAGCTGGCCCTAACAATGAGCAGTTCTTC. Its protein product is CASSGGLAGPNNEQFF.